This TCR beta chain was profiled in a study of control samples from healthy donors and cancer patients. V lost 5 bases to trimming and J lost 4 bases; unmatched junction nucleotides: 3. This CDR3 has 15 amino acids. Germline-derived CDR1 and CDR2 are MDHEN and SYDVKM. Generated by immunoSEQ multiplex PCR, the TCRdb table keeps only in-frame clones and is missing some. The repertoire holds roughly 150,000 clones, about 93% seen once, with roughly 0.7% in the top ten. The chain employs TRBV28 and TRBJ2-3, with 13 bases identical to TRBD2. The TCR originated in a woman aged 25 to 45 in good health. What was sequenced was blood. The CDR3 nucleotides are TGTGCCAGCAGTACTAGCGGGAGGGGCTCAGATACGCAGTATTTT. It translates to CASSTSGRGSDTQYF.